This entry lists 31 T cell receptor beta chains sequenced from one sample in a study of cytomegalovirus exposure and HLA in healthy donors. The PCR ran on 60 Vbeta and 13 Jbeta primers. Sequenced by immunoSEQ multiplex PCR; TCRdb stores in-frame clones only, minus some. Seen here are approximately 150,000 clones, 60% to 85% observed once, and the top ten hold roughly 7.3%. Sequencing used PBMCs. Receptor source: a male donor in good health and CMV-seropositive.

CDR3 bases: TGCGCCAGCAGCCAACACAGAGCTAACACTGAAGCTTTCTTT. It yields the protein CASSQHRANTEAFF. V is TRBV4-1 and J is TRBJ1-1; D gene unclear. Trimming stripped 2 bases from V and 2 bases from J, with 9 bases between. Germline V gene sequence: CDR1 MGHRA, CDR2 YSYEKL. The CDR3 sequence is 14 residues long.

This clone was observed a few times. The chain employs TRBV6-6 and TRBJ1-3, with a weak D call TRBD1 (5 bases). This CDR3 is 14 amino acids long. Trimming left V 6 bases short and J 7 bases short, with 16 bases between. Germline CDR1 MNHNY, CDR2 SVGAGI (reference sequence). The CDR3 reads CASSLETKGNTIYF. As DNA, the CDR3 is TGTGCCAGCAGCTTGGAAACAAAGGGGAACACCATATATTTT.

This chain connects TRBV19 to TRBJ1-1; perhaps TRBD1 as D (5 bases). The CDR3 has 14 residues. Trimming removed 6 bases at V and 5 bases at J, with 16 bases between. Germline CDR1 reads LNHDA; CDR2 reads SQIVND (reference sequence). CDR3: CASSPQEGLTEAFF. CDR3 nucleotides: TGTGCCAGTAGCCCACAGGAAGGATTAACTGAAGCTTTCTTT. Using reference TRBV19 and TRBJ1-1 for the parts outside the CDR3, the full variable domain is DGGITQSPKYLFRKEGQNVTLSCEQNLNHDAMYWYRQDPGQGLRLIYYSQIVNDFQKGDIAEGYSVSREKKESFPLTVTSAQKNPTAFYLCASSPQEGLTEAFFGQGTRLTVV.

V and J are TRBV19 and TRBJ2-2, with a possible D match to TRBD1 (5 bases). V shed 7 bases and J shed 2 bases, with 17 bases lying between them. The germline gives CDR1 LNHDA, CDR2 SQIVND (reference sequence). The CDR3 is 16 amino acids. CDR3 DNA: TGTGCCAGTACCACCGCGGCAGGGTTTAACACCGGGGAGCTGTTTTTT. This encodes CASTTAAGFNTGELFF.

This CDR3 reads CAWSVRGVYGYTF. The CDR3 DNA follows: TGTGCCTGGAGTGTAAGGGGTGTCTATGGCTACACCTTC. The chain couples TRBV30 to TRBJ1-2; D might be TRBD1 (5 bases). Germline lookup yields CDR1 GTSNPN and CDR2 SVGIG (reference sequence). The CDR3 is 13 residues long. Trimming pared 0 bases from V and 4 bases from J, leaving 9 bases between.

The table lists this clone with a few counts. V gene TRBV5-6 combines with J gene TRBJ2-1, with 8 positions matching TRBD2. The CDR3 totals 16 residues. In germline, CDR1 is SGHDT, CDR2 YYEEEE. J was trimmed by 0 bases and V by 3 bases; bases with no gene match: 5. In DNA form, the CDR3 reads TGTGCCAGCAGCTCGGGGGGGACGACCTCCTACAATGAGCAGTTCTTC. Translated: CASSSGGTTSYNEQFF.

V is TRBV7-8 and J is TRBJ1-1, with 9 nucleotides matching TRBD1. From germline, CDR1 is SGHVS and CDR2 FQNEAQ. This CDR3 spans 15 amino acids. V trimming: 7 bases; J trimming: 2 bases; junction bases outside the gene matches: 8. The CDR3 sequence is CASTGQGIGNTEAFF. The CDR3 DNA reads as TGTGCCAGCACCGGACAGGGGATTGGTAACACTGAAGCTTTCTTT.

Notes on this clone: A read error may account for a junction end that differs from germline. The J gene is TRBJ2-2, the V gene TRBV7-9; TRBD2 agrees at 8 bases. Germline V CDR1 and CDR2: SEHNR, FQNEAQ (reference sequence). The CDR3 runs to 15 residues. The CDR3 is CSSSPGLGNTGELFF. The CDR3 DNA follows: TGTTCCAGCAGCCCGGGACTAGGGAACACCGGGGAGCTGTTTTTT. Together with reference TRBV7-9 and TRBJ2-2, the CDR3 gives the full variable domain: DTGVSQNPRHKITKRGQNVTFRCDPISEHNRLYWYRQTLGQGPEFLTYFQNEAQLEKSRLLSDRFSAERPKGSFSTLEIQRTEQGDSAMYLCSSSPGLGNTGELFFGEGSRLTVL.

This chain links TRBV19 with TRBJ1-4; TRBD1 matches 7 bases. From germline, CDR1 is LNHDA and CDR2 SQIVND (reference sequence). The V gene end was trimmed by 7 bases and the J gene end by 5 bases; junction bases not matched to a gene: 10. There are 15 residues in the CDR3. The CDR3 DNA reads as TGTGCCAGTATTCCCCGACAGGGCGCGAATGAAAAACTGTTTTTT. Translating gives CASIPRQGANEKLFF.

The chain links TRBV6-1 to TRBJ2-1, with TRBD2 identical over 7 bases. The CDR3 totals 14 residues. CDR1 MNHNS and CDR2 SASEGT come from the germline V gene. V shed 2 bases, J shed 6 bases, and the junction held 4 bases outside the gene matches. CDR3 residues: CASSERAGSNEQFF. The CDR3 DNA sequence: TGTGCCAGCAGTGAAAGAGCGGGGTCCAATGAGCAGTTCTTC.

The chain couples TRBV6-5 to TRBJ1-2, with D possibly being TRBD1 (5 bases). Trimming left V 2 bases short and J 6 bases short, with 13 bases between. Germline CDR1 reads MNHEY; CDR2 reads SVGAGI. The CDR3 is made up of 14 amino acids. The CDR3 bases are TGTGCCAGCAGTTACACGGGAGGGGCGGATGGCTACACCTTC. Its protein is CASSYTGGADGYTF.

The V call is TRBV27, the J call TRBJ2-7; weak D call: TRBD2 (5 bases). This CDR3 comprises 14 residues. The ends were cut back, 2 bases at V and 2 bases at J, with 10 bases in the middle. Germline V gene data show CDR1 as MNHEY and CDR2 as SMNVEV (reference sequence). In DNA, the CDR3 is TGTGCCAGCAGTTTACGGACTCCGACCTACGAGCAGTACTTC. It encodes CASSLRTPTYEQYF.

This chain uses TRBV7-9 with TRBJ2-2, with 7 bases that match TRBD1. The CDR3 spans 15 residues. From germline, CDR1 is SEHNR and CDR2 FQNEAQ (reference sequence). After removal of 3 bases from V and 5 bases from J, the junction contained 6 bases not matched to a gene. CDR3 in DNA: TGTGCCAGCAGCTTCCAGGGGGTGGAGACCGGGGAGCTGTTTTTT. Translation gives CASSFQGVETGELFF.

The chain recombines TRBV10-3 with TRBJ2-5; D gene unclear. Deletions cut 0 bases from V and 9 bases from J, with 8 bases between. CDR1 and CDR2 from the germline V gene are ENHRY and SYGVKD. The CDR3 has 12 amino acids. The CDR3 sequence: CAISESARAQYF. The DNA for the CDR3 is TGTGCCATCAGTGAGTCAGCCCGGGCCCAGTACTTC.

V and J are TRBV5-6 and TRBJ2-3; 8 bases agree with TRBD2. The CDR3 sequence is 15 residues long. CDR1 and CDR2 (germline): SGHDT, YYEEEE. J gave up 1 base and V 4 bases, and 5 bases lay outside the gene matches. In DNA form, the CDR3 reads TGTGCCAGCAGCCCGGGCGGGGGGCGCACAGATACGCAGTATTTT. Encoded protein: CASSPGGGRTDTQYF.

A few counts support this clone. The chain couples TRBV2 to TRBJ1-2, with D hard to call. The CDR3 consists of 12 residues. Germline CDR1 is SNHLY and CDR2 is FYNNEI. V shed 2 bases and J shed 5 bases, with 6 bases lying between them. The CDR3 region is CASSEQVYGYTF. CDR3 nucleotides: TGTGCCAGCAGTGAACAGGTTTATGGCTACACCTTC.

This chain links TRBV7-8 with TRBJ1-1, with a possible D match to TRBD1 (6 bases). Deletions cut 3 bases from V and 1 base from J, with 15 bases between. The CDR3 sequence is 16 residues long. In germline, CDR1 is SGHVS, CDR2 FQNEAQ. CDR3 DNA: TGTGCCAGCAGCTTTCCGGGACAACGATCGAACACTGAAGCTTTCTTT. Translation: CASSFPGQRSNTEAFF.

The count of this clone is one. The chain combines TRBV6-5 with TRBJ1-2, with a possible D match to TRBD1 (5 bases). There are 12 residues in the CDR3. Germline CDR1 reads MNHEY; CDR2 reads SVGAGI. Between the trimmed V and J ends, which lost 6 bases and 4 bases, there was a span of 9 bases. Here the CDR3 DNA reads TGTGCCAGCAGCCAAAGGGGCTATGGCTACACCTTC. Translation: CASSQRGYGYTF.

This chain links TRBV27 with TRBJ1-5; D is perhaps TRBD1 (6 bases). Germline CDR1 MNHEY, CDR2 SMNVEV (reference sequence). V shed 3 bases and J shed 7 bases, with 10 bases lying between them. The CDR3 totals 13 residues. CDR3 in amino acids: CASSFGGTQPQHF. CDR3 in DNA: TGTGCCAGCAGTTTTGGGGGCACGCAGCCCCAGCATTTT.

The chain is built from TRBV7-9 and TRBJ1-6; D call uncertain. Germline V CDR1 and CDR2: SEHNR, FQNEAQ (reference sequence). Trimming cost V 5 bases and J 1 base, with 12 bases left between them. The CDR3 is 16 residues long. CDR3 in DNA: TGTGCCAGCAGCCCCCGGGTCGGGTCCTATAATTCACCCCTCCACTTT. This sequence encodes CASSPRVGSYNSPLHF.

This chain connects TRBV7-9 to TRBJ1-2; D gene ambiguous. The V and J ends lost 3 bases and 6 bases respectively, with 5 bases between them. The CDR3 extends over 11 amino acids. Per germline, CDR1 SEHNR and CDR2 FQNEAQ (reference sequence). CDR3 residues: CASSLGDGYTF. The CDR3 DNA sequence: TGTGCCAGCAGCTTGGGAGATGGCTACACCTTC.

This chain joins TRBV2 and TRBJ2-3; weak D call: TRBD2 (7 bases). Trimming took off 6 bases at V and 1 base at J, with 23 bases between the two ends. The CDR3 loop spans 18 amino acids. Germline V lookup: CDR1 SNHLY, CDR2 FYNNEI. In DNA form, the CDR3 reads TGTGCCAGCAGGGAGGACATACTTCGGCGGGGGCGCACAGATACGCAGTATTTT. Translated: CASREDILRRGRTDTQYF.

The rearrangement joins TRBV4-2 to TRBJ2-5, with 9 nucleotides matching TRBD2. The CDR3 consists of 17 residues. The germline V gene encodes CDR1 LGHNA and CDR2 YNFKEQ. V was pared by 0 bases and J by 1 base, with 6 bases of the junction left unmatched. The CDR3 region is CASSQEVGGGAQETQYF. The CDR3 DNA reads TGTGCCAGCAGCCAAGAGGTGGGCGGGGGGGCCCAAGAGACCCAGTACTTC.

A word on this clone: The sample contains more than one DNA sequence encoding this CDR3. The chain combines TRBV6-5 with TRBJ1-1; the D is unclear. CDR1 MNHEY and CDR2 SVGAGI come from the germline V gene. The CDR3 is 14 amino acids. The germline V and J ends were trimmed by 2 bases and 0 bases, with 7 bases remaining between them. The CDR3 loop is CASSYGQLNTEAFF. In DNA form, the CDR3 reads TGTGCCAGCAGTTACGGGCAGTTGAACACTGAAGCTTTCTTT.

The chain carries TRBV19 and TRBJ2-7; 8 nucleotides align to TRBD1. The CDR3 extends over 15 amino acids. From germline, CDR1 is LNHDA and CDR2 SQIVND (reference sequence). Losses at the gene ends were 5 bases for V and 3 bases for J; bases not matched to a gene: 9. The CDR3 here is CASSLQSGGRYEQYF. Written as DNA, the CDR3 is TGTGCCAGTAGTCTTCAATCAGGGGGCCGCTACGAGCAGTACTTC.

The chain couples TRBV4-2 to TRBJ1-4; 7 nucleotides align to TRBD1. V shed 0 bases, J shed 8 bases, and the junction held 9 bases outside the gene matches. This CDR3 region has 16 residues. The germline gives CDR1 LGHNA, CDR2 YNFKEQ. CDR3 amino acids: CASSQEGGRGREKLFF. CDR3 DNA: TGTGCCAGCAGCCAAGAAGGCGGCAGGGGGAGAGAAAAACTGTTTTTT.

In DNA form, the CDR3 reads TGTGCCAGCAGCGTCCTAGGAGATAATTCACCCCTCCACTTT. Translated: CASSVLGDNSPLHF. The chain combines TRBV9 with TRBJ1-6, with D hard to call. CDR3 size: 14 residues. V was clipped by 2 bases and J by 5 bases, with 8 bases between them. The germline gives CDR1 SGDLS, CDR2 YYNGEE. Together with reference TRBV9 and TRBJ1-6, the CDR3 gives the full variable domain: DSGVTQTPKHLITATGQRVTLRCSPRSGDLSVYWYQQSLDQGLQFLIQYYNGEERAKGNILERFSAQQFPDLHSELNLSSLELGDSALYFCASSVLGDNSPLHFGNGTRLTVT.

This rearrangement joins TRBV6-5 to TRBJ2-3, with a weak D call TRBD1 (6 bases). The germline V gene encodes CDR1 MNHEY and CDR2 SVGAGI. The CDR3 contains 16 residues. With 0 bases removed from V and 1 base from J, the gap between germline ends came to 11 bases. The CDR3 spells CASSYSTGLGTDTQYF. CDR3 bases: TGTGCCAGCAGTTACTCTACAGGGTTAGGCACAGATACGCAGTATTTT.

The chain is built from TRBV19 and TRBJ1-2; 7 positions match TRBD1. Germline V gene lookup returns CDR1 LNHDA and CDR2 SQIVND (reference sequence). The V segment lost 8 bases and the J segment 2 bases; nucleotides outside the gene matches: 5. This CDR3 comprises 13 residues. CDR3 amino acids: CASRQGLNYGYTF. CDR3 nucleotide sequence: TGTGCCAGTCGACAGGGCCTCAACTATGGCTACACCTTC.

This clone appeared a single time. The V and J genes are TRBV27 and TRBJ2-1, with a possible D match to TRBD1 (6 bases). The CDR3 contains 12 residues. V was pared by 10 bases and J by 9 bases, with 16 bases between. CDR1 is MNHEY and CDR2 is SMNVEV in the germline V gene (reference sequence). The CDR3 DNA is TGTGCCACCTCTTCCCAGGGGACTGAGCAGTTCTTC. As protein: CATSSQGTEQFF.

This clone was seen only once. The V and J genes are TRBV7-9 and TRBJ1-2, with D uncertain. The V end lost 0 bases, the J end lost 7 bases, and 15 bases lay between the germline ends. CDR1 and CDR2 from the germline V gene are SEHNR and FQNEAQ (reference sequence). The CDR3 covers 15 residues. The CDR3 nucleotides are TGTGCCAGCAGCTTAGCGCGGGCCGCCTTAGGTGGCTACACCTTC. The encoded protein is CASSLARAALGGYTF.